Following are 3 T cell receptor beta chains from one sample sequenced in a study of spatial heterogeneity in lung cancer. One entry per CDR3 protein results from TCRdb running MiXCR on the 5' RACE reads. The sample carries tens of thousands of distinct CDR3 sequences, approximately 6.8% recorded once. Time point reported: sample taken at primary tumor resection. Specimen: PBMCs, collected at surgery. The receptors come from a female donor with early-stage non-small cell lung cancer.

This clonotype was observed a handful of times. The chain joins TRBV11-2 to TRBJ1-5; D is perhaps TRBD1 (6 bases). The CDR3 is made up of 13 amino acids. Germline CDR1 reads SGHAT; CDR2 reads FQNNGV. The germline V and J ends were trimmed by 2 bases and 9 bases, with 11 bases remaining between them. CDR3 coding DNA: TGTGCCAGCAGCTTACAGGGACAAGGGCCCCAGCATTTT. The encoded protein is CASSLQGQGPQHF.

This clonotype was observed many times. The CDR3 nucleotides read TGTGCCAGCAGCCTTGATAGCGGACGCACAGATACGCAGTATTTT. It is translated as CASSLDSGRTDTQYF. The chain recombines TRBV7-2 with TRBJ2-3, with D possibly being TRBD2 (6 bases). Trimming pared 5 bases from V and 1 base from J, leaving 13 bases between. Germline CDR1 is SGHTA and CDR2 is FQGNSA. The CDR3 contains 15 residues.

This clonotype occurred many times. The rearrangement links TRBV5-1 to TRBJ1-2; 7 nucleotides align to TRBD1. V shed 4 bases and J 3 bases; nucleotides not matched to a gene: 12. The V gene's germline CDR1 is SGHRS and CDR2 YFSETQ. The CDR3 consists of 16 residues. The CDR3 sequence is CASSPKSRGGDYGYTF. The CDR3 bases are TGCGCCAGCAGCCCAAAATCCAGGGGGGGAGACTATGGCTACACCTTC. Full variable domain (missing parts from reference TRBV5-1 and TRBJ1-2): KAGVTQTPRYLIKTRGQQVTLSCSPISGHRSVSWYQQTPGQGLQFLFEYFSETQRNKGNFPGRFSGRQFSNSRSEMNVSTLELGDSALYLCASSPKSRGGDYGYTFGSGTRLTVV.